The clone carrying this T cell receptor (beta chain) was recorded once. The sample's treatment: some 20 received Ad26.COV2.S at low or high dose, single or two shots; several received placebo; per-sample allocation not given. Collection of the samples took place on day 63 after the first injection of vaccine or placebo. The data stem from a study of Ad26.COV2.S vaccination and SARS-CoV-2 variants. The CDR3 has 16 residues. Between the trimmed V and J ends, which lost 0 bases and 0 bases, there was a span of 6 bases. Germline V gene sequence: CDR1 WNHNN, CDR2 SYGVQD (reference sequence). Clones were read by immunoSEQ multiplex PCR, and TCRdb kept only the in-frame ones, dropping some. The data contain some 500,000 clones, 89% of them singletons.

The chain carries TRBV10-1 and TRBJ1-6; D not certain. This clonotype was sampled from a person aged 18-65 years who received the Ad26.COV2.S COVID-19 vaccine or a placebo. Sequenced here: peripheral blood, sampled in a trial of Ad26.COV2.S vaccine versus placebo. This CDR3 is CASSESRSSYNSPLHF. The CDR3 DNA is TGCGCCAGCAGTGAGTCGAGGAGCTCCTATAATTCACCCCTCCACTTT.